This paragraph covers one T cell receptor beta chain sequence. Because it lacks the conserved phenylalanine or tryptophan at the end, this CDR3 is likely a read error. Germline CDR1 reads MGHRA; CDR2 reads YSYEKL. The CDR3 sequence is 16 residues long. The ends lost 8 bases at V and 3 bases at J; junction bases unmatched: 15. The data stem from a study of tumor and adjacent non-tumor tissue in lung cancer. Three rounds of nested PCR, following a modified ARM-PCR protocol, produced the TCRbeta library. MiXCR, applied by TCRdb to the multiplex PCR reads, yields one record per CDR3 protein. The table shows some 80,000 distinct CDR3 sequences, with roughly 80% occurring only once. This sample's RNA came from whole unsorted tissue. Distant lung tissue was collected more than 3 cm away from the tumor edge.

Sequences were obtained from distant non-tumor lung tissue. The source of this sequence is a man aged 55 to 70 with non-small cell lung cancer. J is TRBJ1-2 and V is TRBV4-1; TRBD1 matches at 7 bases. The chain's CDR3 is CASGPGGTGDYYGYTS. The CDR3 region has the DNA TGCGCCAGCGGCCCCGGTGGAACAGGGGATTACTATGGCTACACCTCC.